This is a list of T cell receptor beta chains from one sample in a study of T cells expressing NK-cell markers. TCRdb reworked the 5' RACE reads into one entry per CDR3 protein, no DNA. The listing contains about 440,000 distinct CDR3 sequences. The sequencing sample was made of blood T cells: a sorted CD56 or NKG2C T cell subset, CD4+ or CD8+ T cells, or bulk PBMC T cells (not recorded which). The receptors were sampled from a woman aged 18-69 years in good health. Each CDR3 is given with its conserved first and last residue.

CDR3: CASSLAQGVGSPLHF; J: TRBJ1-6; V: TRBV7-2
CDR3: CSARRRTAYEQYF; J: TRBJ2-7; V: TRBV20-1
CDR3: CASSRVSGEGDTQYF; J: TRBJ2-3; V: TRBV4-3
CDR3: CASSLAPRGSTEAFF; J: TRBJ1-1; V: TRBV7-9
CDR3: CASGTNRQGAGNEKLFF; J: TRBJ1-4; V: TRBV12-5
CDR3: CASSQDSSEYNEQFF; J: TRBJ2-1; V: TRBV4-3
CDR3: CASSYLRTAFHTDTQYF; J: TRBJ2-3; V: TRBV6-5
CDR3: CASSKTSARDTQYF; J: TRBJ2-3; V: TRBV12-3/TRBV12-4
CDR3: CASRGPSDEQFF; J: TRBJ2-1; V: TRBV9
CDR3: CAWRGAVNTGELFF; J: TRBJ2-2; V: TRBV30
CDR3: CASSLASGRALIEQYF; J: TRBJ2-7; V: TRBV13
CDR3: CASSNKREADFNYGYTF; J: TRBJ1-2; V: TRBV13
CDR3: CASSGGTEDYEQYF; J: TRBJ2-7; V: TRBV9
CDR3: CASSQDLGDTQYF; J: TRBJ2-3; V: TRBV4-2
CDR3: CSASFQREYAYF; J: TRBJ2-3; V: TRBV20-1
CDR3: CSARGSGAYEQYF; J: TRBJ2-7; V: TRBV20-1
CDR3: CASRLPSGSLAGELFF; J: TRBJ2-2; V: TRBV28
CDR3: CASSPPTRSQETQYF; J: TRBJ2-5; V: TRBV2
CDR3: CSASSSGGVQPQHF; J: TRBJ1-5; V: TRBV20-1
CDR3: CASSYSRGPKTQYF; J: TRBJ2-5; V: TRBV6-5
CDR3: CASSPLGRYEQFF; J: TRBJ2-1; V: TRBV5-1
CDR3: CASSRRSGPLHF; J: TRBJ1-6; V: TRBV4-3
CDR3: CASSQERGTVNTEAFF; J: TRBJ1-1; V: TRBV4-3
CDR3: CSASQRMSNQPQHF; J: TRBJ1-5; V: TRBV20-1
CDR3: CASSLGLAETQYF; J: TRBJ2-5; V: TRBV11-2
CDR3: CRAKGQANNEQFF; J: TRBJ2-1; V: TRBV20-1
CDR3: CASSLGYSGANVLTF; J: TRBJ2-6; V: TRBV7-9
CDR3: CASSQGGGYPETQYF; J: TRBJ2-5; V: TRBV14
CDR3: CASSPGLPDQGVSGNTIYF; J: TRBJ1-3; V: TRBV5-1
CDR3: CSPVWGGKWETQYF; J: TRBJ2-5; V: TRBV20-1
CDR3: CSTPFAPLGNEQFF; J: TRBJ2-1; V: TRBV29-1
CDR3: CASSSGTSGAYEQYF; J: TRBJ2-7; V: TRBV7-2
CDR3: CASSYVPGADTEAFF; J: TRBJ1-1; V: TRBV6-5
CDR3: CASREYGRASYEQYF; J: TRBJ2-7; V: TRBV6-2/TRBV6-3
CDR3: CSALDTFYEQYF; J: TRBJ2-7; V: TRBV20-1
CDR3: CASSPGTGHTQYF; J: TRBJ2-3; V: TRBV6-1
CDR3: CASSFGASEYNEQFF; J: TRBJ2-1; V: TRBV5-1
CDR3: CASSLAPGRKETQYF; J: TRBJ2-5; V: TRBV5-5
CDR3: CASSLGQGVPSGNTIYF; J: TRBJ1-3; V: TRBV28
CDR3: CASQVSLAKNIQYF; J: TRBJ2-4; V: TRBV6-5
CDR3: CAISTQGSSEAFF; J: TRBJ1-1; V: TRBV10-3
CDR3: CASSDLSRAPGRELFF; J: TRBJ2-2; V: TRBV25-1
CDR3: CAISGQGLMREGYTF; J: TRBJ1-2; V: TRBV10-3
CDR3: CASRADRGLGQFF; J: TRBJ2-1; V: TRBV6-1
CDR3: CSASPLAGGIYEQYF; J: TRBJ2-7; V: TRBV20-1
CDR3: CSATEWGSGTEAFF; J: TRBJ1-1; V: TRBV20-1
CDR3: CASREGGTVSEQFF; J: TRBJ2-1; V: TRBV6-1
CDR3: CASSPLTSSSEQFF; J: TRBJ2-1; V: TRBV12-3/TRBV12-4
CDR3: CASLGMRESSETQYF; J: TRBJ2-5; V: TRBV23-1
CDR3: CSAPRGVLTDTQYF; J: TRBJ2-3; V: TRBV20-1
CDR3: CASSLKTFYEQYF; J: TRBJ2-7; V: TRBV7-9
CDR3: CASSMGQGAGQPQHF; J: TRBJ1-5; V: TRBV6-5
CDR3: CASSFLTHNEQFF; J: TRBJ2-1; V: TRBV27
CDR3: CASGLVPSPRGETQYF; J: TRBJ2-5; V: TRBV12-5
CDR3: CASSQDRAGGPVDTQYF; J: TRBJ2-3; V: TRBV4-3
CDR3: CASYPSTGETEAFF; J: TRBJ1-1; V: TRBV27
CDR3: CASSYSRTSGTEAFF; J: TRBJ1-1; V: TRBV6-5
CDR3: CSARGRDYNEQFF; J: TRBJ2-1; V: TRBV20-1
CDR3: CSVSSTSQNYNEQFF; J: TRBJ2-1; V: TRBV29-1
CDR3: CSARATSGSAYEQYF; J: TRBJ2-7; V: TRBV20-1